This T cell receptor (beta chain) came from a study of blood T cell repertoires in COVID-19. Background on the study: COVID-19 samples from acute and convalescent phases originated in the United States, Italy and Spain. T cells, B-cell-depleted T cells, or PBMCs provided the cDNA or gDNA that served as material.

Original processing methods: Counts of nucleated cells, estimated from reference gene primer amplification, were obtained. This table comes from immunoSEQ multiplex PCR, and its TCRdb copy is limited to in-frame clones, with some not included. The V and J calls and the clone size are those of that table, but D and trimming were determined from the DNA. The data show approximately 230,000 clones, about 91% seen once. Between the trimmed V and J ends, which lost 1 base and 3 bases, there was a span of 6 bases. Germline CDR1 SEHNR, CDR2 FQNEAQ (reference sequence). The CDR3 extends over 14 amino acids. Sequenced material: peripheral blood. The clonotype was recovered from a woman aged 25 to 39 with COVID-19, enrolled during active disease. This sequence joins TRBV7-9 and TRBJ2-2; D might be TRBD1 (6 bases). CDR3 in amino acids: CASSLDRDTGELFF. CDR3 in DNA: TGTGCCAGCAGCTTAGACAGGGACACCGGGGAGCTGTTTTTT.